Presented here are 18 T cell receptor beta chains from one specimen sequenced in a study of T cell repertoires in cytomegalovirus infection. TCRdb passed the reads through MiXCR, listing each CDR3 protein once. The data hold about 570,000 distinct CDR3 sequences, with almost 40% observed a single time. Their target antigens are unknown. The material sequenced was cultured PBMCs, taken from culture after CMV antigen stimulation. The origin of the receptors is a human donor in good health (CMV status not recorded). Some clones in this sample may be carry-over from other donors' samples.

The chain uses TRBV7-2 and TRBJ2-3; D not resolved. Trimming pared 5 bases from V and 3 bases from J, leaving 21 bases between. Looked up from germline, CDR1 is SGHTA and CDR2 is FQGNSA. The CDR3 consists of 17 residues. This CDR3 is CASSPGRDTRLTDTQYF. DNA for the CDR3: TGTGCCAGCAGCCCCGGGCGTGACACCCGCCTAACAGATACGCAGTATTTT.

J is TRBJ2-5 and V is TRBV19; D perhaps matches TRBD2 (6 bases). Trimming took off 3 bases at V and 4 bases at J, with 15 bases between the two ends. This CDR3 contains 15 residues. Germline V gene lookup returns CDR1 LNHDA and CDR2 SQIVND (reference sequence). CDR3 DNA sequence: TGTGCCAGTAGTATCCGCCAACGGGACTTAGAGACCCAGTACTTC. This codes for CASSIRQRDLETQYF. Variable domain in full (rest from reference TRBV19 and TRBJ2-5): DGGITQSPKYLFRKEGQNVTLSCEQNLNHDAMYWYRQDPGQGLRLIYYSQIVNDFQKGDIAEGYSVSREKKESFPLTVTSAQKNPTAFYLCASSIRQRDLETQYFGPGTRLLVL.

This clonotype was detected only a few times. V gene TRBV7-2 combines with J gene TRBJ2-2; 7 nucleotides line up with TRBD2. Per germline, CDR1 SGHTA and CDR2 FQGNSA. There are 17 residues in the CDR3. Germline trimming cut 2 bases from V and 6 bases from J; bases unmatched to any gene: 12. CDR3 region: CASSLLSVASGAGELFF. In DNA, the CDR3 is TGTGCCAGCAGCTTATTAAGCGTAGCTAGCGGAGCCGGGGAGCTGTTTTTT.

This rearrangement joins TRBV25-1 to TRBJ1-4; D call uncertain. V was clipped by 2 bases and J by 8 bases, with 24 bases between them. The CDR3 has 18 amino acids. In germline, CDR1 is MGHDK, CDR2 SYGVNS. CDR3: CASSEALGQKRYGEKLFF. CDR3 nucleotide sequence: TGTGCCAGCAGTGAAGCATTGGGTCAGAAGAGATATGGGGAAAAACTGTTTTTT.

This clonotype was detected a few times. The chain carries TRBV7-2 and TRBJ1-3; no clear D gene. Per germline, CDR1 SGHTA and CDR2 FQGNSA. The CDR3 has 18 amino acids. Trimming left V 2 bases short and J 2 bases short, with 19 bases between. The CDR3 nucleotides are TGTGCCAGCAGCTTAAATTCCCGCTCGGCTGGAACTGGAAACACCATATATTTT. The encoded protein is CASSLNSRSAGTGNTIYF.

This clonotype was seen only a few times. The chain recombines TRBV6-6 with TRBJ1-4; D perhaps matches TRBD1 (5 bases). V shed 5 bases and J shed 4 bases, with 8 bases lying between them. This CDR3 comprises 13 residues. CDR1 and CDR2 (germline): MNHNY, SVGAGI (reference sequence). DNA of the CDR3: TGTGCCAGCAGTACCGACAGTAATGAAAAACTGTTTTTT. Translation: CASSTDSNEKLFF.

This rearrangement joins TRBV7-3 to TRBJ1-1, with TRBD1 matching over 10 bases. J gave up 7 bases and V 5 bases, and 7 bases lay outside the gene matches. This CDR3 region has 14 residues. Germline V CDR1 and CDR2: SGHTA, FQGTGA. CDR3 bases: TGTGCCAGCAGCACGTGGGACAGGGGTTTTGAAGCTTTCTTT. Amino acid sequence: CASSTWDRGFEAFF.

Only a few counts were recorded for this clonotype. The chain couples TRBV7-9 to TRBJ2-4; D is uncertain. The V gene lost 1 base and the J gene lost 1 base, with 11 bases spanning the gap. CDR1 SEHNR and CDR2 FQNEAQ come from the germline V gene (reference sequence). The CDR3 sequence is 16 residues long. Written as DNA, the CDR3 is TGTGCCAGCAGCTTAGATCCGGGTCGGGCCAAAAACATTCAGTACTTC. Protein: CASSLDPGRAKNIQYF.

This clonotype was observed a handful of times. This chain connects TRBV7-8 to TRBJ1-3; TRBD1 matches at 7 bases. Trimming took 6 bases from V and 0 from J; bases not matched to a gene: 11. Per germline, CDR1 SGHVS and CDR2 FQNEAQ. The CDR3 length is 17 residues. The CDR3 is CASRIFGTVSSGNTIYF. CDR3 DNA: TGTGCCAGCAGAATCTTCGGGACAGTTTCCTCTGGAAACACCATATATTTT. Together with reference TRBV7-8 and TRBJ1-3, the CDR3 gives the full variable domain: GAGVSQSPRYKVAKRGQDVALRCDPISGHVSLFWYQQALGQGPEFLTYFQNEAQLDKSGLPSDRFFAERPEGSVSTLKIQRTQQEDSAVYLCASRIFGTVSSGNTIYFGEGSWLTVV.

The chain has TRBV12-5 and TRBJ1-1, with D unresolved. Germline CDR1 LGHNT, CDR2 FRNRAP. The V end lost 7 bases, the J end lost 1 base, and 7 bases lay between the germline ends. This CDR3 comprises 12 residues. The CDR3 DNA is TGTGCTAGTGTATCCAGGAACACTGAAGCTTTCTTT. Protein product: CASVSRNTEAFF. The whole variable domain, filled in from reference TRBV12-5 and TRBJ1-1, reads DARVTQTPRHKVTEMGQEVTMRCQPILGHNTVFWYRQTMMQGLELLAYFRNRAPLDDSGMPKDRFSAEMPDATLATLKIQPSEPRDSAVYFCASVSRNTEAFFGQGTRLTVV.

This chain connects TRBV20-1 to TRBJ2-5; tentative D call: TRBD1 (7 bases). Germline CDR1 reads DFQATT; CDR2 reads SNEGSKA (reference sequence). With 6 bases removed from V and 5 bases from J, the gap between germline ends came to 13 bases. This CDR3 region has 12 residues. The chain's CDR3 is CSALEGAETQYF. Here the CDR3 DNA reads TGCAGTGCACTGGAGGGGGCGGAGACCCAGTACTTC.

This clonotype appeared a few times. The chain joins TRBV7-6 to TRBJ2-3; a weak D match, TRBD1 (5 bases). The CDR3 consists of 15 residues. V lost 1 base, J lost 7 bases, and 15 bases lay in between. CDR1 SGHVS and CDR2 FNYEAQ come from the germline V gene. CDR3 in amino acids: CASSLGGGAKNTQYF. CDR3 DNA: TGTGCCAGCAGCTTAGGGGGTGGGGCGAAGAATACGCAGTATTTT.

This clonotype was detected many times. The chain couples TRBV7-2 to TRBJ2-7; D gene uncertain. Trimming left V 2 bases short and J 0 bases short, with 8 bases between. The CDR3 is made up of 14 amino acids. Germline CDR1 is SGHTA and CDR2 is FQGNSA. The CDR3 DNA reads TGTGCCAGCAGCTTAATATTGAGCTCCTACGAGCAGTACTTC. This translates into CASSLILSSYEQYF.

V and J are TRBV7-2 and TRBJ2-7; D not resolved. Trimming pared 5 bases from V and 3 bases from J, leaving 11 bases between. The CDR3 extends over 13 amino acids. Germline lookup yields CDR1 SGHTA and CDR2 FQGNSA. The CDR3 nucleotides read TGTGCCAGCAGCATACGGACGGTCTACGAGCAGTACTTC. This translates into CASSIRTVYEQYF.

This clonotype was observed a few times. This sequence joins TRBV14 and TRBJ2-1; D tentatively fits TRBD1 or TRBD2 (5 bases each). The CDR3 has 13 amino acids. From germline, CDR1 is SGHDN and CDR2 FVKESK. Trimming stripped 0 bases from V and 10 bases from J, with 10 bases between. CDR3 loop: CASSQERGLEQFF. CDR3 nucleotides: TGTGCCAGCAGCCAAGAACGGGGCTTGGAGCAGTTCTTC.

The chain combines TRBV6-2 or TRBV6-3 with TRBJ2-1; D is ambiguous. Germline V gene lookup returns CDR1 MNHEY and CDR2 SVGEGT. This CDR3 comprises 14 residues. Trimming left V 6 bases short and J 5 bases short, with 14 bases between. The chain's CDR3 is CASSRTGRNNEQFF. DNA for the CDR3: TGTGCCAGCAGCCGGACCGGAAGAAACAATGAGCAGTTCTTC.

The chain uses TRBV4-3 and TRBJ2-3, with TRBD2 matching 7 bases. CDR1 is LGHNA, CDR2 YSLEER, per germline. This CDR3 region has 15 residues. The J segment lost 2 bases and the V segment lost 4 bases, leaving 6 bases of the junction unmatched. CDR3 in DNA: TGCGCCAGCAGCCCCAGGACTAGGATCACAGATACGCAGTATTTT. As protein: CASSPRTRITDTQYF.

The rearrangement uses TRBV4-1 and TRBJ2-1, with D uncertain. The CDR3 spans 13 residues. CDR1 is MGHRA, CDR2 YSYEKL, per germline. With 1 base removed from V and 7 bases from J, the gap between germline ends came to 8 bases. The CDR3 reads CASSQVGDNEQFF. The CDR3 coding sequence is TGCGCCAGCAGCCAAGTTGGAGATAATGAGCAGTTCTTC.